Each of the 25 T cell receptor beta chains below was sequenced from the same sample in a study of cytomegalovirus exposure and HLA in healthy donors. Researchers ran the PCR with 60 Vbeta and 13 Jbeta primers. The assay was immunoSEQ multiplex PCR, and TCRdb's table has in-frame clones only and misses some. The sample yields tens of thousands of clones, over 70% seen once. The sample was PBMCs. Source of these receptors: a man over 45 in good health and CMV-seronegative.

This chain links TRBV6-5 with TRBJ1-4; no reliable D call. With 0 bases removed from V and 7 bases from J, the gap between germline ends came to 15 bases. Germline loops: CDR1 MNHEY, CDR2 SVGAGI. This CDR3 has 16 residues. The CDR3 sequence: CASSYSSGKEREKLFF. As DNA, the CDR3 is TGTGCCAGCAGTTACTCGTCCGGGAAAGAACGTGAAAAACTGTTTTTT.

This clone appeared a single time. This rearrangement joins TRBV15 to TRBJ2-5, with D hard to call. Trimming cost V 0 bases and J 5 bases, with 7 bases left between them. Germline V gives CDR1 LNHNV, CDR2 YYDKDF (reference sequence). CDR3 length equals 13 residues. This chain's CDR3 is CATSRDPVETQYF. In DNA, the CDR3 is TGTGCCACCAGCAGAGATCCTGTTGAGACCCAGTACTTC.

DNA for the CDR3: TGTGCCAGCAGTCTCCCACAGGGGAGGCAGAAAAAACTGTTTTTT. It yields the protein CASSLPQGRQKKLFF. V usage is TRBV28 and J usage is TRBJ1-4; 7 bases line up with TRBD1. After removal of 5 bases from V and 9 bases from J, the junction contained 12 bases not matched to a gene. Germline CDR1 MDHEN, CDR2 SYDVKM. CDR3 length: 15 residues.

J is TRBJ1-5 and V is TRBV5-1, with D unresolved. V was pared by 0 bases and J by 1 base, with 5 bases between. The CDR3 sequence is 14 residues long. Germline CDR1 SGHRS, CDR2 YFSETQ. The CDR3: CASSLDSSNQPQHF. The CDR3 DNA follows: TGCGCCAGCAGCTTGGACAGCAGCAATCAGCCCCAGCATTTT.

This clone has more than one count but fewer than ten. Germline is not matched at one junction end, which may reflect a read error. The V call is TRBV7-9, the J call TRBJ1-2; D is possibly TRBD1 (5 bases). CDR1 is SEHNR and CDR2 is FQNEAQ in the germline V gene (reference sequence). CDR3 length: 15 residues. The CDR3, as DNA: TGTTCCAGCAGCTTAGAAGTCGACAGCCCTTATGGCTACACCTTC. Translation: CSSSLEVDSPYGYTF.

V is TRBV30 and J is TRBJ1-1; D possibly corresponds to TRBD1 (5 bases). The CDR3 totals 16 residues. Trimming cost V 3 bases and J 3 bases, with 20 bases left between them. The V gene's germline CDR1 is GTSNPN and CDR2 SVGIG (reference sequence). CDR3 protein: CAWRGGADRAYTEAFF. The CDR3 coding sequence is TGTGCCTGGAGGGGAGGGGCCGATCGAGCGTACACTGAAGCTTTCTTT.

This clone was observed a few times. V and J are TRBV14 and TRBJ2-2; TRBD1 matches at 7 bases. J gave up 3 bases and V 0 bases, and 4 bases lay outside the gene matches. The CDR3 has 16 residues. Germline V gene lookup returns CDR1 SGHDN and CDR2 FVKESK. CDR3 sequence reads: CASSQEQGTYTGELFF. DNA of the CDR3: TGTGCCAGCAGCCAAGAACAGGGGACCTACACCGGGGAGCTGTTTTTT.

The J gene is TRBJ2-7, the V gene TRBV10-3, with a tentative D call TRBD2 (6 bases). The CDR3 loop spans 14 amino acids. V lost 4 bases to trimming and J lost 2 bases, with 12 bases between them. CDR1 and CDR2 from the germline V gene are ENHRY and SYGVKD. The CDR3 spells CAISVGGGTYEQYF. CDR3 sequence (DNA): TGTGCCATCAGTGTTGGCGGAGGGACCTACGAGCAGTACTTC.

The table lists this clone with a few counts. This chain connects TRBV7-8 to TRBJ1-1, with D perhaps TRBD1 (6 bases). Germline lookup yields CDR1 SGHVS and CDR2 FQNEAQ. V gave up 0 bases and J gave up 0 bases, with 14 bases separating them. The CDR3 is made up of 17 amino acids. The CDR3 bases are TGTGCCAGCAGCTTAGCTTCCGGACAGTTTTTGAACACTGAAGCTTTCTTT. Translated, it gives CASSLASGQFLNTEAFF.

Note on this clone: One junction end disagrees with the germline gene, perhaps due to a read error. The chain carries TRBV6-5 and TRBJ2-1; 9 nucleotides align to TRBD2. This CDR3 spans 15 amino acids. The germline V gene encodes CDR1 MNHEY and CDR2 SVGAGI. The CDR3 nucleotides read TGTGCCGGCAGTTACTCGACTTTAGCGGGAGAGTCGCAGTTCTTC. This translates into CAGSYSTLAGESQFF.

This chain connects TRBV6-5 to TRBJ1-2; 11 nucleotides agree with TRBD1. Germline V gene data show CDR1 as MNHEY and CDR2 as SVGAGI. This CDR3 is 16 amino acids long. V lost 0 bases to trimming and J lost 5 bases; unmatched junction nucleotides: 5. In DNA, the CDR3 is TGTGCCAGCAGTTACTCCCGGACAGGGGGCGGGTATGGCTACACCTTC. It yields the protein CASSYSRTGGGYGYTF.

This sequence joins TRBV6-5 and TRBJ1-5; possible D gene TRBD1, 5 bases. From germline, CDR1 is MNHEY and CDR2 SVGAGI. The CDR3 is 15 residues long. V gave up 0 bases and J gave up 5 bases, with 11 bases separating them. CDR3 sequence (DNA): TGTGCCAGCAGTTACTCGAGCGGGGGAGATCAGCCCCAGCATTTT. Translation: CASSYSSGGDQPQHF.

This clone was observed a handful of times. This rearrangement joins TRBV27 to TRBJ2-2, with TRBD1 identical over 8 bases. This CDR3 contains 15 residues. Germline CDR1 reads MNHEY; CDR2 reads SMNVEV (reference sequence). V was clipped by 8 bases and J by 5 bases; unmatched bases: 10. CDR3 region: CASAWTGRITGELFF. Here the CDR3 DNA reads TGTGCCAGCGCCTGGACAGGGAGAATTACCGGGGAGCTGTTTTTT.

This clone was counted between two and nine times. The chain has TRBV28 and TRBJ2-2; 13 bases line up with TRBD2. V lost 5 bases to trimming and J lost 0 bases; unmatched junction nucleotides: 12. This CDR3 spans 20 amino acids. CDR1 is MDHEN, CDR2 SYDVKM, per germline. CDR3 residues: CASSTIAGLAGESNTGELFF. The CDR3 bases are TGTGCCAGCAGTACCATCGCTGGACTAGCGGGAGAGTCGAACACCGGGGAGCTGTTTTTT.

This CDR3 is CARSLVPSGPSYNEQFF. CDR3 sequence (DNA): TGTGCCAGAAGCTTAGTGCCTAGCGGGCCCTCCTACAATGAGCAGTTCTTC. The chain carries TRBV7-5 and TRBJ2-1; TRBD2, the table's D call, was not compared with the DNA. TRBV7-5 has pseudogene status. The CDR3 loop spans 17 amino acids.

This chain links TRBV18 with TRBJ1-1; D possibly corresponds to TRBD1 (5 bases). V was pared by 3 bases and J by 1 base, with 12 bases between. Germline V CDR1 and CDR2: KGHSH, LQKENI. The CDR3 covers 15 residues. This CDR3 is CASSPGRWGNTEAFF. The CDR3 DNA sequence: TGTGCCAGCTCACCGGGGCGATGGGGGAACACTGAAGCTTTCTTT.

The chain carries TRBV7-2 and TRBJ2-1, with 8 bases fitting TRBD2. This CDR3 comprises 12 residues. The germline gives CDR1 SGHTA, CDR2 FQGNSA. Trimming removed 1 base from V and 15 bases from J; junction bases left unmatched: 5. The CDR3 nucleotides are TGTGCCAGCAGCTTAGGCGGGGGGATTCGGTTCTTC. This sequence encodes CASSLGGGIRFF.

This chain connects TRBV18 to TRBJ1-1, with 7 bases aligning to TRBD1. J lost 1 base, V lost 4 bases, and 6 bases had no gene match. CDR3 length equals 15 residues. Per the germline V gene, CDR1 is KGHSH and CDR2 is LQKENI. The CDR3 is CASSLGTVGNTEAFF. The CDR3, as DNA: TGTGCCAGCTCACTTGGGACAGTTGGGAACACTGAAGCTTTCTTT.

The rearrangement links TRBV6-5 to TRBJ2-5; 7 bases line up with TRBD1. Per germline, CDR1 MNHEY and CDR2 SVGAGI. The CDR3 runs 13 residues. Trimming took 3 bases from V and 5 from J; bases not matched to a gene: 3. The CDR3 coding sequence is TGTGCCAGCAGTTATGACAGGGAGGAGACCCAGTACTTC. Amino acid sequence: CASSYDREETQYF.

The chain has TRBV27 and TRBJ2-1; 10 bases agree with TRBD1. From germline, CDR1 is MNHEY and CDR2 SMNVEV (reference sequence). V shed 10 bases, J shed 7 bases, and the junction held 7 bases outside the gene matches. The CDR3 consists of 13 residues. The CDR3 protein is CATGTGVGNEQFF. CDR3 DNA sequence: TGTGCCACCGGGACAGGGGTGGGAAATGAGCAGTTCTTC.

The V and J genes are TRBV4-3 and TRBJ2-1; tentative D call: TRBD2 (6 bases). The CDR3 is 17 amino acids. Between the trimmed V and J ends, which lost 4 bases and 6 bases, there was a span of 22 bases. Germline V CDR1 and CDR2: LGHNA, YSLEER. The CDR3 DNA is TGCGCCAGCAGCCGGGGCCTAGCGTCCCGAGCCATCAATGAGCAGTTCTTC. Protein product: CASSRGLASRAINEQFF.

This chain connects TRBV27 to TRBJ1-5, with D possibly matching TRBD1 (5 bases). V was pared by 7 bases and J by 2 bases, with 18 bases between. Germline V gene sequence: CDR1 MNHEY, CDR2 SMNVEV (reference sequence). The CDR3 extends over 16 amino acids. The CDR3: CASTPSGGLGNQPQHF. The CDR3 coding sequence is TGTGCCAGCACCCCTTCCGGGGGACTCGGCAATCAGCCCCAGCATTTT.

The chain carries TRBV18 and TRBJ2-5; D is perhaps TRBD2 (6 bases). CDR1 is KGHSH, CDR2 LQKENI, per germline. This CDR3 region has 13 residues. Trimming shortened V by 2 bases and J by 2 bases, and 6 bases separated the two germline ends. The CDR3 here is CASSPGTQETQYF. The DNA for the CDR3 is TGTGCCAGCTCACCAGGGACTCAAGAGACCCAGTACTTC.

This clone came up once. A read error may produce the germline difference seen at one junction end. The chain recombines TRBV7-9 with TRBJ2-1; the match to TRBD2 covers 11 bases. The germline V gene has CDR1 SEHNR and CDR2 FQNEAQ (reference sequence). CDR3 length: 16 amino acids. CDR3 sequence (DNA): TGTTCCAGCAGCCAGACTAGCGGGGACCTCTACAATGAGCAGTTCTTC. Translating gives CSSSQTSGDLYNEQFF.

The V call is TRBV7-2, the J call TRBJ2-1, with 11 bases matching TRBD1. The germline V gene encodes CDR1 SGHTA and CDR2 FQGNSA. With 5 bases clipped from V and 4 bases from J, the junction kept 4 bases outside the gene matches. The CDR3 totals 15 residues. CDR3 DNA sequence: TGTGCCAGCAGCGCCGGGACAGGGGGGTACAATGAGCAGTTCTTC. Protein product: CASSAGTGGYNEQFF.